These 20 T cell receptor beta chains were all obtained from the same sample, sequenced in a study of blood T cell repertoires in COVID-19. Sequencing was performed with immunoSEQ multiplex PCR; in TCRdb, only in-frame clones are kept and a portion is missing. The table records more than 200,000 clones, 88% of them present only once. Material for sequencing was peripheral blood. Receptors were obtained from a man between 70 and 80 years old with acute or convalescent COVID-19.

V is TRBV3-1 (or the pseudogene TRBV3-2) and J is TRBJ2-7; D is possibly TRBD1 (5 bases). The germline gives CDR1 LGHDT, CDR2 YNNKEL (reference sequence). Trimming took off 0 bases at V and 6 bases at J, with 6 bases between the two ends. The CDR3 has 12 residues. CDR3 in DNA: TGTGCCAGCAGCCAAGACAGGGCCGAGCAGTACTTC. This encodes CASSQDRAEQYF.

This rearrangement joins TRBV4-2 to TRBJ2-3; 8 bases line up with TRBD1. The CDR3 is 15 residues long. V gave up 0 bases and J gave up 5 bases; unmatched junction bases: 4. Germline V gene lookup returns CDR1 LGHNA and CDR2 YNFKEQ. Written as DNA, the CDR3 is TGTGCCAGCAGCCAAGACGGACAGGGTGGAGATACGCAGTATTTT. It translates to CASSQDGQGGDTQYF.

CDR3 protein: CASGPRQGGDEQFF. DNA for the CDR3: TGCGCCAGCGGCCCACGGCAGGGGGGAGATGAGCAGTTCTTC. The chain has TRBV5-1 and TRBJ2-1; weak D call: TRBD1 (7 bases). This CDR3 spans 14 amino acids. The V end lost 7 bases, the J end lost 8 bases, and 19 bases lay between the germline ends. Germline lookup yields CDR1 SGHRS and CDR2 YFSETQ. The complete variable domain, with remaining parts taken from reference TRBV5-1 and TRBJ2-1, reads KAGVTQTPRYLIKTRGQQVTLSCSPISGHRSVSWYQQTPGQGLQFLFEYFSETQRNKGNFPGRFSGRQFSNSRSEMNVSTLELGDSALYLCASGPRQGGDEQFFGPGTRLTVL.

This clone has more than one count but fewer than ten. The V call is TRBV19, the J call TRBJ1-2; possibly TRBD1 for D (6 bases). The CDR3 loop spans 12 amino acids. Germline V lookup: CDR1 LNHDA, CDR2 SQIVND (reference sequence). V was pared by 5 bases and J by 4 bases, with 8 bases between. The DNA for the CDR3 is TGTGCCAGTAGTTCACAGGGCTATGGCTACACCTTC. It encodes CASSSQGYGYTF.

V and J are TRBV5-1 and TRBJ2-7; D might be TRBD2 (5 bases). Deletions cut 2 bases from V and 6 bases from J, with 18 bases between. Germline assignment: CDR1 SGHRS and CDR2 YFSETQ. The length of the CDR3 is 15 residues. CDR3 loop: CASSLVTNTPGEQYF. The CDR3 nucleotides are TGCGCCAGCAGCTTAGTGACTAACACCCCTGGCGAGCAGTACTTC.

Notes on this clone: The same CDR3 also results from other DNA sequences found in this sample. V usage is TRBV5-1 and J usage is TRBJ2-5; 9 bases map to TRBD1. Trimming cost V 4 bases and J 4 bases; bases outside gene matches: 2. Germline values: CDR1 SGHRS, CDR2 YFSETQ. CDR3 size: 13 residues. The CDR3 DNA is TGCGCCAGCAGCCGGGACAGGGCAGAGACCCAGTACTTC. Translation gives CASSRDRAETQYF.

In the case of this clone: Other DNA sequences in this sample translate to the same CDR3. CDR3: CSVEGTSGSTDTQYF. CDR3 sequence (DNA): TGCAGCGTTGAGGGGACTAGCGGGAGCACAGATACGCAGTATTTT. V is TRBV29-1 and J is TRBJ2-3; 12 nucleotides line up with TRBD2. CDR1 SQVTM and CDR2 ANQGSEA come from the germline V gene. V lost 3 bases and J lost 0; bases outside the gene matches: 1. This CDR3 has 15 residues.

The rearrangement joins TRBV5-8 to TRBJ2-1; no clear D. Per germline, CDR1 SGHTS and CDR2 YDEGEE. This CDR3 comprises 11 residues. V shed 4 bases and J shed 4 bases, with 3 bases lying between them. The CDR3 DNA sequence: TGTGCCAGCAGCGTATACAATGAGCAGTTCTTC. Its protein is CASSVYNEQFF.

This clone was seen ten or more times. J is TRBJ2-1 and V is TRBV5-1, with TRBD2 identical over 7 bases. J lost 3 bases, V lost 5 bases, and 5 bases had no gene match. The CDR3 runs to 14 residues. Germline assignment: CDR1 SGHRS and CDR2 YFSETQ. The CDR3 reads CASRGWEGYNEQFF. In DNA, the CDR3 is TGCGCCAGCAGAGGATGGGAGGGCTACAATGAGCAGTTCTTC.

This rearrangement joins TRBV3-1 (or the pseudogene TRBV3-2) to TRBJ1-2; TRBD1 matches 8 bases. V lost 7 bases and J lost 4; bases outside the gene matches: 5. The CDR3 is 13 amino acids. CDR1 is LGHDT, CDR2 YNNKEL, per germline (reference sequence). The CDR3, as DNA: TGTGCCAGCAACTCAGGGGGCTTCTATGGCTACACCTTC. Protein: CASNSGGFYGYTF.

This chain joins TRBV5-1 and TRBJ2-5, with D possibly matching TRBD2 (6 bases). Trimming removed 4 bases from V and 1 base from J, with 8 bases in between. This CDR3 is 13 amino acids long. Germline lookup yields CDR1 SGHRS and CDR2 YFSETQ. CDR3 DNA sequence: TGCGCCAGCAGCGGCGGGACCCAAGAGACCCAGTACTTC. Translating it yields CASSGGTQETQYF.

The rearrangement links TRBV2 to TRBJ2-2; 7 nucleotides line up with TRBD1. Trimming cost V 6 bases and J 3 bases; bases outside gene matches: 4. In germline, CDR1 is SNHLY, CDR2 FYNNEI. CDR3 size: 14 residues. CDR3 bases: TGTGCCAGCAGATGGGACAGCGACACCGGGGAGCTGTTTTTT. As protein: CASRWDSDTGELFF.

J is TRBJ2-1 and V is TRBV6-4, with TRBD2 identical over 12 bases. Trimming cost V 6 bases and J 2 bases; bases outside gene matches: 11. CDR1 and CDR2 from the germline V gene are MRHNA and SNTAGT. The CDR3 sequence is 18 residues long. CDR3 bases: TGTGCCAGCAGCCCGACTAGCGGGAGAGGGTCCCCCTACAATGAGCAGTTCTTC. It translates to CASSPTSGRGSPYNEQFF.

In this sample, this clone turned up once. J is TRBJ1-1 and V is TRBV7-9, with 9 bases lining up with TRBD1. With 5 bases clipped from V and 0 bases from J, the junction kept 13 bases outside the gene matches. CDR1 is SEHNR, CDR2 FQNEAQ, per germline (reference sequence). This CDR3 spans 18 amino acids. The DNA of the CDR3 is TGTGCCAGCAGCAGAGTCTGGACAGGGGCCCCTTTGAACACTGAAGCTTTCTTT. This codes for CASSRVWTGAPLNTEAFF.

This chain links TRBV5-4 with TRBJ2-7, with a possible D match to TRBD2 (6 bases). The CDR3 extends over 15 amino acids. Germline V lookup: CDR1 SGHNT, CDR2 YYREEE (reference sequence). V lost 4 bases and J lost 2, with 16 bases in between. DNA of the CDR3: TGTGCCAGCAGCCTCGGGGGAAGTGGCGCCTACGAGCAGTACTTC. The encoded protein is CASSLGGSGAYEQYF.

The chain carries TRBV2 and TRBJ1-2; D call uncertain. Germline loops: CDR1 SNHLY, CDR2 FYNNEI. Trimming removed 7 bases at V and 7 bases at J, with 16 bases between. This CDR3 is 13 amino acids long. The CDR3 DNA reads TGTGCCAGCACCGCGGAGGGTTCTGGTGGCTACACCTTC. Encoded protein: CASTAEGSGGYTF.

The V and J genes are TRBV2 and TRBJ2-6; D may be TRBD2 (6 bases). The germline V gene encodes CDR1 SNHLY and CDR2 FYNNEI. V lost 5 bases and J 0 bases, leaving 11 bases between the germline ends. The CDR3 sequence is 16 residues long. CDR3 coding DNA: TGTGCCAGCAGTTTACGGGGGAGCTCTGGGGCCAACGTCCTGACTTTC. Translation gives CASSLRGSSGANVLTF.

The chain combines TRBV27 with TRBJ2-2; TRBD1 matches 8 bases. The CDR3 is 18 amino acids. In germline, CDR1 is MNHEY, CDR2 SMNVEV (reference sequence). V lost 6 bases, J lost 1 base, and 13 bases stayed unmatched. CDR3 DNA: TGTGCCAGCAGCCCCAGGGGTGGTGGGACAGGGAACACCGGGGAGCTGTTTTTT. It is translated as CASSPRGGGTGNTGELFF.

The genes are TRBV3-1 (or the pseudogene TRBV3-2) and TRBJ2-2; D unclear. Germline-derived CDR1 and CDR2 are LGHDT and YNNKEL (reference sequence). The CDR3 runs to 17 residues. Trimming left V 0 bases short and J 7 bases short, with 18 bases between. Here the CDR3 DNA reads TGTGCCAGCAGCCAAGATACGAGCGAACGATATGGCGGGGAGCTGTTTTTT. This codes for CASSQDTSERYGGELFF.

The chain joins TRBV28 to TRBJ1-2; D not resolved. Germline CDR1 MDHEN, CDR2 SYDVKM. The CDR3 extends over 14 amino acids. Trimming removed 2 bases from V and 4 bases from J, with 11 bases in between. The CDR3 here is CASSLNNPSYGYTF. In DNA, the CDR3 is TGTGCCAGCAGTTTAAACAACCCCTCCTATGGCTACACCTTC.